A single sample gave rise to the 20 T cell receptor beta chains below, sequenced in a study of T cell responses to AZD1222 COVID-19 vaccine (dated by TCRdb to the early 2020s). The sample's time point, from its label and the paper: about 28 days (+/-7) after the second vaccine dose. The library was produced with the immunoSEQ multiplex PCR assay. What TCRdb holds here is the immuneACCESS table cut down to in-frame rearrangements. Part of the clones is not present; checked against another copy, under half of the missing clones reflect an unresolved V gene, and the others are unexplained. Counted in this sample were 90,000 to 150,000 clones; approximately 90% of them appeared once. The ten largest clones represent 2% to 3% of the sample. Source: peripheral blood, taken 28 days after the second AZD1222 dose. These receptors came from an adult who received the AZD1222 COVID-19 vaccine.

V and J are TRBV6-5 and TRBJ2-5; D unclear. In germline, CDR1 is MNHEY, CDR2 SVGAGI. Trimming pared 6 bases from V and 1 base from J, leaving 6 bases between. There are 12 residues in the CDR3. This CDR3 reads CASRGTQETQYF. CDR3 sequence (DNA): TGTGCCAGCAGAGGAACCCAAGAGACCCAGTACTTC.

The rearrangement joins TRBV7-8 to TRBJ1-4; TRBD1 agrees at 10 bases. Per the germline V gene, CDR1 is SGHVS and CDR2 is FQNEAQ. Trimming took 5 bases from V and 4 from J; bases not matched to a gene: 13. The CDR3 has 18 amino acids. This CDR3 is CASSLRDRGISSNEKLFF. The CDR3, as DNA: TGTGCCAGCAGCCTCCGGGACAGGGGTATATCGAGTAATGAAAAACTGTTTTTT.

This clone was found a few times. This chain joins TRBV5-1 and TRBJ2-1; 8 bases agree with TRBD1. The J segment lost 4 bases and the V segment lost 0 bases, leaving 3 bases of the junction unmatched. There are 15 residues in the CDR3. Germline V CDR1 and CDR2: SGHRS, YFSETQ. CDR3 loop: CASSLEGQGYNEQFF. The CDR3 region has the DNA TGCGCCAGCAGCTTGGAAGGACAGGGTTACAATGAGCAGTTCTTC. Together with reference TRBV5-1 and TRBJ2-1, the CDR3 gives the full variable domain: KAGVTQTPRYLIKTRGQQVTLSCSPISGHRSVSWYQQTPGQGLQFLFEYFSETQRNKGNFPGRFSGRQFSNSRSEMNVSTLELGDSALYLCASSLEGQGYNEQFFGPGTRLTVL.

This chain's CDR3 is CASSFEGSDTEAFF. Written as DNA, the CDR3 is TGTGCCAGCAGCTTTGAGGGCAGTGACACTGAAGCTTTCTTT. The gene calls are TRBV11-2 and TRBJ1-1, with D hard to call. V was trimmed by 3 bases and J by 3 bases, leaving 11 bases between them. From germline, CDR1 is SGHAT and CDR2 FQNNGV. CDR3 length equals 14 residues.

The chain couples TRBV30 to TRBJ1-1; tentative D call: TRBD1 (5 bases). Germline values: CDR1 GTSNPN, CDR2 SVGIG (reference sequence). The CDR3 extends over 13 amino acids. The V end lost 3 bases, the J end lost 1 base, and 9 bases lay between the germline ends. This chain's CDR3 is CAWRARENTEAFF. DNA of the CDR3: TGTGCCTGGAGAGCCAGGGAGAACACTGAAGCTTTCTTT.

This clone appeared a few times. This chain's CDR3 is CASSYWVGQPQHF. CDR3 DNA: TGTGCCAGCAGTTACTGGGTCGGTCAGCCCCAGCATTTT. V gene TRBV6-5 combines with J gene TRBJ1-5; D is undetermined. The germline V gene has CDR1 MNHEY and CDR2 SVGAGI. This CDR3 has 13 amino acids. Trimming left V 1 base short and J 6 bases short, with 7 bases between.

This clone was counted a single time. This rearrangement joins TRBV9 to TRBJ1-4; D gene ambiguous. V lost 0 bases and J 5 bases, leaving 14 bases between the germline ends. CDR1 SGDLS and CDR2 YYNGEE come from the germline V gene. CDR3 length: 16 amino acids. CDR3 DNA sequence: TGTGCCAGCAGCGTAGGACTGTTTAACTCCAATGAAAAACTGTTTTTT. This gives the protein CASSVGLFNSNEKLFF.

In DNA, the CDR3 is TGTGCCAGCAGCTTAGCCCGCGGGGCAGAAGAGACCCAGTACTTC. Residues: CASSLARGAEETQYF. The V call is TRBV7-2, the J call TRBJ2-5; D is perhaps TRBD2 (6 bases). Trimming took off 0 bases at V and 3 bases at J, with 11 bases between the two ends. Germline assignment: CDR1 SGHTA and CDR2 FQGNSA. The CDR3 spans 15 residues.

This rearrangement joins TRBV18 to TRBJ1-2; TRBD1 might be the D (6 bases). The CDR3 loop spans 14 amino acids. The V gene lost 3 bases and the J gene lost 3 bases, with 11 bases spanning the gap. CDR1 is KGHSH, CDR2 LQKENI, per germline. The DNA for the CDR3 is TGTGCCAGCTCACCGGCACAGGGATACTATGGCTACACCTTC. Protein product: CASSPAQGYYGYTF.

The J gene is TRBJ2-1, the V gene TRBV5-1, with 7 bases fitting TRBD1. Looked up from germline, CDR1 is SGHRS and CDR2 is YFSETQ. Trimming removed 0 bases from V and 8 bases from J; junction bases left unmatched: 5. The CDR3 covers 14 residues. CDR3 sequence: CASSLGGQFYEQFF. The CDR3 DNA sequence: TGCGCCAGCAGCTTGGGGGGACAGTTCTATGAGCAGTTCTTC.

This sequence joins TRBV11-1 and TRBJ1-1; unclear D gene. Germline V gives CDR1 SGHAT, CDR2 FQDESV (reference sequence). V was shortened by 5 bases and J by 1 base, with 8 bases between the two germline ends. This CDR3 is built from 13 residues. DNA of the CDR3: TGTGCCAGCAGCGGGCGGTGGAACACTGAAGCTTTCTTT. It translates to CASSGRWNTEAFF. The full variable domain, rest sourced from reference TRBV11-1 and TRBJ1-1, is EAEVAQSPRYKITEKSQAVAFWCDPISGHATLYWYRQILGQGPELLVQFQDESVVDDSQLPKDRFSAERLKGVDSTLKIQPAELGDSAMYLCASSGRWNTEAFFGQGTRLTVV.

This rearrangement joins TRBV18 to TRBJ2-3; perhaps TRBD1 as D (6 bases). Trimming left V 3 bases short and J 4 bases short, with 20 bases between. This CDR3 is 17 amino acids long. CDR1 and CDR2 from the germline V gene are KGHSH and LQKENI. CDR3 residues: CASSPPGWGKGADTQYF. The CDR3 DNA is TGTGCCAGCTCACCTCCGGGATGGGGAAAGGGGGCAGATACGCAGTATTTT.

The J gene is TRBJ2-5, the V gene TRBV12-3 or TRBV12-4; D perhaps matches TRBD1 (5 bases). The CDR3 extends over 13 amino acids. V was pared by 7 bases and J by 8 bases, with 17 bases between. The CDR3 sequence is CASMRYQGFTQYF. The CDR3, as DNA: TGTGCCAGCATGCGCTACCAGGGATTTACCCAGTACTTC.

J is TRBJ2-5 and V is TRBV18; D is perhaps TRBD2 (7 bases). This CDR3 is 15 amino acids long. V shed 2 bases and J shed 4 bases, with 14 bases lying between them. Germline values: CDR1 KGHSH, CDR2 LQKENI. For the CDR3, the DNA is TGTGCCAGCTCACCATGGAACAGGGAGGGAGAGACCCAGTACTTC. It specifies CASSPWNREGETQYF.

The chain recombines TRBV30 with TRBJ2-7; 8 nucleotides agree with TRBD1. V lost 3 bases, J lost 4 bases, and 11 bases stayed unmatched. The CDR3 totals 15 residues. Germline assignment: CDR1 GTSNPN and CDR2 SVGIG (reference sequence). CDR3 DNA sequence: TGTGCCTGGAGCGGACGGACAGGGCTAACTTACGAGCAGTACTTC. This translates into CAWSGRTGLTYEQYF. Using reference TRBV30 and TRBJ2-7 for the parts outside the CDR3, the full variable domain is SQTIHQWPATLVQPVGSPLSLECTVEGTSNPNLYWYRQAAGRGLQLLFYSVGIGQISSEVPQNLSASRPQDRQFILSSKKLLLSDSGFYLCAWSGRTGLTYEQYFGPGTRLTVT.

This sequence joins TRBV19 and TRBJ2-2; TRBD2 matches 13 bases. CDR3 length equals 17 residues. V trimming: 4 bases; J trimming: 5 bases; junction bases outside the gene matches: 7. Per the germline V gene, CDR1 is LNHDA and CDR2 is SQIVND (reference sequence). The DNA of the CDR3 is TGTGCCAGTAGTACAACTAGCGGGGGGGCCGAAACCGGGGAGCTGTTTTTT. It yields the protein CASSTTSGGAETGELFF.

The CDR3, as DNA: TGTGCCTGGAGTGTAGGCAGGGGGAATGAGCAGTTCTTC. Its protein is CAWSVGRGNEQFF. The rearrangement joins TRBV30 to TRBJ2-1; 7 bases fit TRBD1. Germline trimming cut 0 bases from V and 7 bases from J; bases unmatched to any gene: 3. Germline CDR1 is GTSNPN and CDR2 is SVGIG (reference sequence). The CDR3 loop spans 13 amino acids.

This clone was observed a few times. This chain links TRBV18 with TRBJ2-5, with D tentatively TRBD1 (6 bases). Trimming shortened V by 2 bases and J by 5 bases, and 15 bases separated the two germline ends. Germline loops: CDR1 KGHSH, CDR2 LQKENI. The CDR3 covers 15 residues. Here the CDR3 DNA reads TGTGCCAGCTCACCAAGCTTGACAGGCCGGGAGACCCAGTACTTC. Its translation: CASSPSLTGRETQYF.

The rearrangement links TRBV3-1 (or the pseudogene TRBV3-2) to TRBJ1-6, with a weak D call TRBD1 (5 bases). V lost 3 bases to trimming and J lost 7 bases, with 10 bases between them. Germline V gives CDR1 LGHDT, CDR2 YNNKEL (reference sequence). This CDR3 is built from 14 residues. CDR3 DNA: TGTGCCAGCAGCCAGGCCGACAGAAATTCACCCCTCCACTTT. Protein sequence: CASSQADRNSPLHF.

This chain links TRBV6-2 or TRBV6-3 with TRBJ1-2; D perhaps matches TRBD1 (6 bases). The CDR3 has 13 residues. Germline CDR1 is MNHEY and CDR2 is SVGEGT. V was shortened by 5 bases and J by 4 bases, with 11 bases between the two germline ends. Written as DNA, the CDR3 is TGTGCCAGCAGTCAACAGGGTAGCTATGGCTACACCTTC. It codes for CASSQQGSYGYTF.